This T cell receptor (beta chain) is from a study of cytomegalovirus exposure and HLA in healthy donors. Points from the study as a whole: HLA restriction was apparent for most CMV-associated TCR beta chains in a later analysis. The sole available immune exposure information was CMV serostatus. In a later analysis, compared with equally common non-associated chains, HLA-associated beta chains were more expanded.

Primers: 60 Vbeta forward and 13 Jbeta reverse. The protocol was immunoSEQ multiplex PCR, while the TCRdb copy is restricted to in-frame clones and leaves out a portion. This sample has approximately 160,000 clones, with approximately 67% found just once. As regards this clone: Antigen specificity is unknown.

Germline V lookup: CDR1 SEHNR, CDR2 FQNEAQ (reference sequence). The V end was cut by 1 base, the J end by 4 bases, with 10 bases between. This CDR3 comprises 14 residues. The rearrangement uses TRBV7-9 and TRBJ1-1, with D perhaps TRBD1 (6 bases). Sequencing was done on a sample of PBMCs. The receptor was derived from a young woman in good health and CMV-seropositive. The CDR3 DNA follows: TGTGCCAGCAGCTTAGAGGACAGCATCACTGAAGCTTTCTTT. Protein product: CASSLEDSITEAFF.